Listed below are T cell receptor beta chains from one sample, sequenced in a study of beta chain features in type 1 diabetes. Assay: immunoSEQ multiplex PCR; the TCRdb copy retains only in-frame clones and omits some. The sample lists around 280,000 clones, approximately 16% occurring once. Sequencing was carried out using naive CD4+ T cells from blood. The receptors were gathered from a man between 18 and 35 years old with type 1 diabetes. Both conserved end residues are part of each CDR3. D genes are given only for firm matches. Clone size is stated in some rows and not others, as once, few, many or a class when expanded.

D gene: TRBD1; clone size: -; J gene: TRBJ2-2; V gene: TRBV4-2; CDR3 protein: CASSQTLGTGRGTGELFF; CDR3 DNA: TGTGCCAGCAGCCAAACACTAGGGACAGGGCGGGGCACCGGGGAGCTGTTTTTT
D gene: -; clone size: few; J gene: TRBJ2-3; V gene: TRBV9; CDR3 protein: CASSVAGATDTQYF; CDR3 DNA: TGTGCCAGCAGCGTAGCGGGAGCCACAGATACGCAGTATTTT
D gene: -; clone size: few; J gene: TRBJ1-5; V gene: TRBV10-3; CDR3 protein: CAISEWKGRPDQPQHF; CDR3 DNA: TGTGCCATCAGTGAGTGGAAGGGGCGCCCCGATCAGCCCCAGCATTTT
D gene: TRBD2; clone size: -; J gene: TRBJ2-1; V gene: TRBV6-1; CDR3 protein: CASSGGLAGVFFREQFF; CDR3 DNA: TGTGCCAGCAGTGGGGGACTAGCGGGAGTTTTTTTTCGTGAGCAGTTCTTC
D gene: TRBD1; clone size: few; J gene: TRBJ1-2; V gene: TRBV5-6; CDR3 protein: CASSSAFLVGQGASGYTF; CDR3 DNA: TGTGCCAGCAGCTCTGCCTTCCTGGTGGGACAGGGGGCCAGTGGCTACACCTTC
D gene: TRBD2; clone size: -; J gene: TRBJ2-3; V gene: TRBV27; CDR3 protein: CASSLLGGLDTQYF; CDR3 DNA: TGTGCCAGCAGTTTGCTCGGGGGGTTGGATACGCAGTATTTT
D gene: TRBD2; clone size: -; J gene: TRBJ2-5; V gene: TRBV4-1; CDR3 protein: CASSQGISGGPETQYF; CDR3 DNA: TGCGCCAGCAGCCAAGGTATCAGCGGGGGACCGGAGACCCAGTACTTC
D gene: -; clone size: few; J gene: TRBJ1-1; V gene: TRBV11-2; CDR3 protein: CASSGFGNTEAFF; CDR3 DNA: TGTGCCAGCAGCGGTTTCGGGAACACTGAAGCTTTCTTT
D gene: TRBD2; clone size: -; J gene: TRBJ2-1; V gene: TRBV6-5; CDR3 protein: CASSYLSGGRADEQFF; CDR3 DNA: TGTGCCAGCAGTTACTTAAGCGGGGGGCGAGCGGATGAGCAGTTCTTC
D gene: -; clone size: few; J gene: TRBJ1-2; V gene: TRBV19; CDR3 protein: CASSVLQGNYGYTF; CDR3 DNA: TGTGCCAGTAGTGTTCTACAGGGCAACTATGGCTACACCTTC
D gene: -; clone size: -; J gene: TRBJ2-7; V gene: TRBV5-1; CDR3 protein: CASSFRHDRPYEQYF; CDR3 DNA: TGCGCCAGCAGCTTCCGACACGACAGGCCCTACGAGCAGTACTTC
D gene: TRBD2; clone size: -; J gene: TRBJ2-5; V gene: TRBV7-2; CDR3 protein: CASSFTSGRGKETQYF; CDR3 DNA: TGTGCCAGCAGCTTTACTAGCGGGAGGGGGAAAGAGACCCAGTACTTC
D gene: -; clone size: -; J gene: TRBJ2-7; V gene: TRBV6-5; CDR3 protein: CASSYSPRNTEQYF; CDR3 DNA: TGTGCCAGCAGTTACTCCCCCAGGAACACCGAGCAGTACTTC
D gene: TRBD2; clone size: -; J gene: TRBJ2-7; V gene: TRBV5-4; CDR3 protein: CASSLDTSGDYEQYF; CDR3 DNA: TGTGCCAGCAGCTTGGATACTAGCGGGGATTACGAGCAGTACTTC
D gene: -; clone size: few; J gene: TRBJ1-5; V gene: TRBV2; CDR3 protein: CASSEALGGQPQHF; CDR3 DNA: TGTGCCAGCAGTGAAGCGCTAGGGGGTCAGCCCCAGCATTTT
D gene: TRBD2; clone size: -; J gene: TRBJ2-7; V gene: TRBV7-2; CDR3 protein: CASSLLAGRYEQYF; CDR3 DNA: TGTGCCAGCAGTTTACTAGCGGGAAGGTACGAGCAGTACTTC
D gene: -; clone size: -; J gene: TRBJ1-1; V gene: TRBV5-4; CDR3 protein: CASSLAGQEAFF; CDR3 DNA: TGTGCCAGCAGCTTGGCAGGCCAGGAAGCTTTCTTT
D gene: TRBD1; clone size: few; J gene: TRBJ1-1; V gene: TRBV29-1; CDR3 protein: CSASRGQGVGGTEAFF; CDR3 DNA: TGCAGCGCTTCACGAGGACAGGGGGTGGGAGGTACTGAAGCTTTCTTT
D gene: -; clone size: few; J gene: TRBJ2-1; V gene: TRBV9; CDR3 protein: CASSVASSLNEQFF; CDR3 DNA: TGTGCCAGCAGCGTAGCTTCTAGTCTGAATGAGCAGTTCTTC
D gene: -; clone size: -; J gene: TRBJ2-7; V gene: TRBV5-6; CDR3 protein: CASSVDLLQQYF; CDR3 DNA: TGTGCCAGCAGCGTCGACTTGCTACAACAGTACTTC
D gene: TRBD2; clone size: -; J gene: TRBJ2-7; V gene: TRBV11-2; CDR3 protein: CASSTRLASREQYF; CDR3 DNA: TGTGCCAGCAGCACCAGACTAGCGTCTCGCGAGCAGTACTTC
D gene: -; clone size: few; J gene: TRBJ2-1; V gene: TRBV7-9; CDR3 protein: CASSLRGLEYNEQFF; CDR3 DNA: TGTGCCAGCAGCTTAAGGGGCCTAGAGTACAATGAGCAGTTCTTC
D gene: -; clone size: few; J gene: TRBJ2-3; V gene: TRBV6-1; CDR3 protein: CASSDIAGSTDTQYF; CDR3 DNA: TGTGCCAGCAGTGATATCGCGGGGAGCACAGATACGCAGTATTTT
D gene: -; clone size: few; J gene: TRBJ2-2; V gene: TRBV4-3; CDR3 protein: CASSQDGPGHGELFF; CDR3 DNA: TGCGCCAGCAGCCAAGATGGGCCGGGACACGGGGAGCTGTTTTTT
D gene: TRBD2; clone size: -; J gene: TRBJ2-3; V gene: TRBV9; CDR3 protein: CASSTGGGRIDTQYF; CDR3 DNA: TGTGCCAGCAGCACGGGCGGGGGGCGCATAGATACGCAGTATTTT
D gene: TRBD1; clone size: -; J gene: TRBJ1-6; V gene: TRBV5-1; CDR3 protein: CASSLTGKPLHF; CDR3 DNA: TGCGCCAGCAGCCTGACAGGGAAGCCCCTCCACTTT
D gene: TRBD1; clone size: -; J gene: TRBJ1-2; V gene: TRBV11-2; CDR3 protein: CASSLGDRPYYYGYTF; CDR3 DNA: TGTGCCAGCAGCTTAGGGGACAGGCCCTACTATTATGGCTACACCTTC
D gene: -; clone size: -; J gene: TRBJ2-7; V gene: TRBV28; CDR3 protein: CASTPLVVGSMSYEQYF; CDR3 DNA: TGTGCCAGCACCCCTTTGGTGGTGGGGAGTATGTCCTACGAGCAGTACTTC
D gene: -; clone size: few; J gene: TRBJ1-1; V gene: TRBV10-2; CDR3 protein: CASSLAGDVNTEAFF; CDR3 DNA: TGCGCCAGTTCCCTGGCAGGGGATGTGAACACTGAAGCTTTCTTT
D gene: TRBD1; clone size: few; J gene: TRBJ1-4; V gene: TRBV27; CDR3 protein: CASSRDSNEKLFF; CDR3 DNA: TGTGCCAGCAGCCGGGACAGTAATGAAAAACTGTTTTTT
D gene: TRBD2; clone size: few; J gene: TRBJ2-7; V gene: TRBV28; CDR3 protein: CASSPLLAGGSYEQYF; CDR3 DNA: TGTGCCAGCAGTCCCCTTCTAGCGGGAGGGTCGTACGAGCAGTACTTC
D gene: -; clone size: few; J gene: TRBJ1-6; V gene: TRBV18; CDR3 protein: CASSPSGNSPLHF; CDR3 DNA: TGTGCCAGCTCACCATCGGGGAATTCACCCCTCCACTTT
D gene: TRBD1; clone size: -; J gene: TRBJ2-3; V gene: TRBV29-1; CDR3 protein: CSVEQGWGTDTQYF; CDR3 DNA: TGCAGCGTGGAACAGGGGTGGGGTACAGATACGCAGTATTTT
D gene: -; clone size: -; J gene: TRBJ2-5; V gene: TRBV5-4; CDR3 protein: CASGPWQGAETQYF; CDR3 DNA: TGTGCCAGCGGACCCTGGCAAGGGGCAGAGACCCAGTACTTC
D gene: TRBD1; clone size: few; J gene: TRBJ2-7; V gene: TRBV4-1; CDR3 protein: CASSQRWTGAEQYF; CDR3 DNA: TGCGCCAGCAGCCAAAGATGGACAGGGGCCGAGCAGTACTTC
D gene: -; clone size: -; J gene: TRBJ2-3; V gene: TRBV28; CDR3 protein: CASRRYGIREYF; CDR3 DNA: TGTGCCAGCAGGAGGTACGGCATACGGGAGTATTTT
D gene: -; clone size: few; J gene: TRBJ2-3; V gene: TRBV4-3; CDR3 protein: CASSLFRGDTQYF; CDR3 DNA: TGCGCCAGCAGCCTCTTTAGGGGGGATACGCAGTATTTT
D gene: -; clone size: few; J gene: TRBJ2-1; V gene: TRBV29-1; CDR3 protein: CSVRTGYNEQFF; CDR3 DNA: TGCAGCGTAAGAACTGGCTACAATGAGCAGTTCTTC
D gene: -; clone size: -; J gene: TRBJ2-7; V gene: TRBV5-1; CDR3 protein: CASSLVSGSGQYF; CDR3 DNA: TGCGCCAGCAGCTTGGTTTCCGGGTCGGGGCAGTACTTC
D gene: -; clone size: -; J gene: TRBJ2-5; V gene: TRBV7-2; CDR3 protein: CASSSYQQGQETQYF; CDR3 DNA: TGTGCCAGCAGCTCGTACCAACAGGGACAAGAGACCCAGTACTTC
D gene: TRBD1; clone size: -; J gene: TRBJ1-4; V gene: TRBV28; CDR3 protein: CASSTGTENEKLFF; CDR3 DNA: TGTGCCAGCAGTACCGGGACAGAGAATGAAAAACTGTTTTTT
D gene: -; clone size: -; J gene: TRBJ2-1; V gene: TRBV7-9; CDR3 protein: CASPSGNEQFF; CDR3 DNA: TGTGCCAGTCCGTCGGGGAATGAGCAGTTCTTC
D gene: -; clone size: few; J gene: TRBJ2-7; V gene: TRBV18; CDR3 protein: CASSPLGGISYEQYF; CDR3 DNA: TGTGCCAGCTCACCTCTCGGCGGGATATCCTACGAGCAGTACTTC
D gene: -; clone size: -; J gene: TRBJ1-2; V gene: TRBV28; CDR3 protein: CASSFRRNYGYTF; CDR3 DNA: TGTGCCAGCAGTTTTAGGAGAAACTATGGCTACACCTTC
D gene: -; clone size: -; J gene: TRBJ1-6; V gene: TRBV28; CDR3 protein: CASSFRPGSGSPLHF; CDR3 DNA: TGTGCCAGCAGTTTCCGCCCCGGTTCGGGTTCACCCCTCCACTTT
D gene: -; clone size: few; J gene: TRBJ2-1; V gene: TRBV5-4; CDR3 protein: CASSLGDSYNEQFF; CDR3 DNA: TGTGCCAGCAGCTTGGGCGACAGCTACAATGAGCAGTTCTTC
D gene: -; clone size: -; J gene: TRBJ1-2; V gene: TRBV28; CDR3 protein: CASTLGGGRTYGYTF; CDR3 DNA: TGTGCCAGCACCCTAGGCGGGGGGCGAACCTATGGCTACACCTTC
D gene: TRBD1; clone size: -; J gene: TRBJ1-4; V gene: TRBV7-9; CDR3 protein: CASSLAGTGVNEKLFF; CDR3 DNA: TGTGCCAGCAGCTTAGCTGGGACAGGGGTCAATGAAAAACTGTTTTTT
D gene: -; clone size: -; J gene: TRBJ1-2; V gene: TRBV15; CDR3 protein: CATSSGVGGRGDYGYTF; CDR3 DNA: TGTGCCACCAGCAGCGGAGTCGGGGGGAGAGGAGACTATGGCTACACCTTC
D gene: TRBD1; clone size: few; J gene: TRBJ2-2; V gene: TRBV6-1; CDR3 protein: CGGRTGNTGELFF; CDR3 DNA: TGTGGTGGACGGACAGGGAACACCGGGGAGCTGTTTTTT
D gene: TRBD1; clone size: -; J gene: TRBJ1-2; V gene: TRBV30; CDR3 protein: CAWSPGTGVEGYTF; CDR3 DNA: TGTGCCTGGAGTCCCGGGACAGGGGTTGAGGGCTACACCTTC
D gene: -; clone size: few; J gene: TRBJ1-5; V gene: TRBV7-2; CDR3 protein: CASSLVGTRFSNQPQHF; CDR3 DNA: TGTGCCAGCAGCTTAGTCGGGACAAGATTTAGCAATCAGCCCCAGCATTTT
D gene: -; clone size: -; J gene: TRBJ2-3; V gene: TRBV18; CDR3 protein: CASSPRSGATGTDTQYF; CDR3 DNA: TGTGCCAGCTCACCTCGGTCGGGAGCGACGGGGACAGATACGCAGTATTTT
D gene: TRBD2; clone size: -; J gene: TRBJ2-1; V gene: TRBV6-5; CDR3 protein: CASSYGAGGPGNEQFF; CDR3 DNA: TGTGCCAGCAGTTACGGAGCGGGAGGGCCTGGCAATGAGCAGTTCTTC
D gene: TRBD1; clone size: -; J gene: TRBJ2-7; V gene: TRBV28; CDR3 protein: CASSSPGQGAPYEQYF; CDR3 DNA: TGTGCCAGCAGCTCCCCCGGACAGGGGGCCCCCTACGAGCAGTACTTC
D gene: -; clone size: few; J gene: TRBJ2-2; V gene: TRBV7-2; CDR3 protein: CASSLQVTGELFF; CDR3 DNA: TGTGCCAGCAGCTTACAGGTTACCGGGGAGCTGTTTTTT
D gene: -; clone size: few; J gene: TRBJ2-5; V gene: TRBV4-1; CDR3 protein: CASSQVGTPQETQYF; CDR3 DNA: TGCGCCAGCAGCCAAGTGGGGACACCACAAGAGACCCAGTACTTC
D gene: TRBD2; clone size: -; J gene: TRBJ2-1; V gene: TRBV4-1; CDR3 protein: CASSQEKSGGEQFF; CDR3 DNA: TGCGCCAGCAGCCAAGAAAAATCGGGGGGTGAGCAGTTCTTC
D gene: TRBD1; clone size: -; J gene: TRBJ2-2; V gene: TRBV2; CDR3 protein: CASSVQGANTGELFF; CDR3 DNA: TGTGCCAGCAGTGTGCAGGGGGCGAACACCGGGGAGCTGTTTTTT
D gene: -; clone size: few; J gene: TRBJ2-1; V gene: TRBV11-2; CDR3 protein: CASSLDLNEQFF; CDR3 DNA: TGTGCCAGCAGCTTAGATCTCAATGAGCAGTTCTTC